These 14 T cell receptor beta chains share one sample of origin, sequenced in a study of STAT3 mutations in large granular lymphocyte leukemia. Study conclusions and caveats: At least one immunodominant TCR beta clonotype appeared in every T-cell large granular lymphocyte leukemia patient.

Some clones are missing from TCRdb's copy, which holds only in-frame ones; the method was immunoSEQ multiplex PCR. The table includes about 9,100 clones, about 92% detected once. Antigens for these TCRs are unknown. The sample was peripheral blood mononuclear cells. Receptors were obtained from a man in his sixties with T-cell large granular lymphocyte leukemia. Some clones in this sample may be carry-over from other donors' samples.

The V call is TRBV6-1, the J call TRBJ1-1; D might be TRBD1 (5 bases). Trimming left V 5 bases short and J 1 base short, with 11 bases between. CDR3 length: 14 amino acids. Germline V lookup: CDR1 MNHNS, CDR2 SASEGT. The CDR3 region is CASSMGRANTEAFF. DNA of the CDR3: TGTGCCAGCAGTATGGGACGCGCGAACACTGAAGCTTTCTTT.

The rearrangement joins TRBV20-1 to TRBJ1-2; D unclear. Trimming removed 4 bases at V and 13 bases at J, with 16 bases between. The CDR3 totals 11 residues. Germline V gene data show CDR1 as DFQATT and CDR2 as SNEGSKA (reference sequence). The CDR3 reads CSATQRGSSTF. CDR3 bases: TGCAGTGCTACCCAAAGAGGGAGCTCCACCTTC.

The chain recombines TRBV28 with TRBJ1-2; D uncertain. This CDR3 contains 14 residues. Germline values: CDR1 MDHEN, CDR2 SYDVKM. The V gene lost 1 base and the J gene lost 3 bases, with 9 bases spanning the gap. The CDR3 DNA reads as TGTGCCAGCAGTTTATTCGGGCAGGACTATGGCTACACCTTC. It encodes CASSLFGQDYGYTF.

A single count supports this clone. This chain uses TRBV6-5 with TRBJ2-3; TRBD1 might be the D (5 bases). The CDR3 consists of 15 residues. Looked up from germline, CDR1 is MNHEY and CDR2 is SVGAGI. V lost 0 bases to trimming and J lost 0 bases, with 7 bases between them. The CDR3 bases are TGTGCCAGCAGTTACTCGGCAGGGAGCACAGATACGCAGTATTTT. As protein: CASSYSAGSTDTQYF.

This clone was seen once. V and J are TRBV28 and TRBJ1-1, with D possibly matching TRBD1 (5 bases). Germline V gives CDR1 MDHEN, CDR2 SYDVKM. The CDR3 is made up of 14 amino acids. V lost 3 bases and J 7 bases, leaving 15 bases between the germline ends. This CDR3 reads CASSFLSGTGEAFF. The CDR3 DNA reads TGTGCCAGCAGTTTTCTTTCAGGGACTGGTGAAGCTTTCTTT.

The chain carries TRBV11-2 and TRBJ2-3; TRBD1 agrees at 8 bases. CDR1 and CDR2 (germline): SGHAT, FQNNGV. The CDR3 totals 18 residues. The J segment lost 6 bases and the V segment lost 5 bases, leaving 19 bases of the junction unmatched. The CDR3 loop reads CASSRPGQGRLGRDTQYF. CDR3 in DNA: TGTGCCAGCAGCCGCCCTGGACAGGGAAGACTTGGTAGGGATACGCAGTATTTT.

This chain connects TRBV5-4 to TRBJ2-7; perhaps D is TRBD1 or TRBD2 (6 bases each). CDR3 size: 14 residues. The germline V and J ends were trimmed by 4 bases and 4 bases, with 15 bases remaining between them. Germline CDR1 reads SGHNT; CDR2 reads YYREEE (reference sequence). The chain's CDR3 is CASSRWGARYEQYF. CDR3 DNA sequence: TGTGCCAGCAGCCGATGGGGGGCGAGATACGAGCAGTACTTC.

The chain is built from TRBV18 and TRBJ2-7, with 9 bases matching TRBD2. Germline V gene sequence: CDR1 KGHSH, CDR2 LQKENI. The CDR3 consists of 16 residues. Trimming took 3 bases from V and 0 from J; bases not matched to a gene: 6. The CDR3 loop is CASSPPTSGLSYEQYF. CDR3 DNA: TGTGCCAGCTCACCCCCGACTAGCGGCCTCTCCTACGAGCAGTACTTC.

This clone was counted once. The CDR3 sequence is CASSSTANTGELFF. Written as DNA, the CDR3 is TGCGCCAGCAGCTCGACAGCGAACACCGGGGAGCTGTTTTTT. V gene TRBV5-1 combines with J gene TRBJ2-2; perhaps TRBD1 as D (5 bases). This CDR3 is 14 amino acids long. Deletions cut 3 bases from V and 0 bases from J, with 6 bases between. In germline, CDR1 is SGHRS, CDR2 YFSETQ.

CDR3 protein: CAWSVGQGGGYTF. The CDR3 nucleotides read TGTGCCTGGAGTGTTGGACAGGGAGGAGGCTACACCTTC. V gene TRBV30 combines with J gene TRBJ1-2; 8 bases line up with TRBD1. CDR1 and CDR2 from the germline V gene are GTSNPN and SVGIG (reference sequence). This CDR3 is built from 13 residues. Trimming at V came to 0 bases and at J to 8 bases, leaving 5 bases not matched to a gene.

The CDR3 coding sequence is TGTGCCAGCACCCTCGGAGGCGGCCCCGGAGATACGCAGTATTTT. It translates to CASTLGGGPGDTQYF. The rearrangement links TRBV6-6 to TRBJ2-3; D may be TRBD2 (5 bases). CDR3 length equals 15 residues. Germline V gives CDR1 MNHNY, CDR2 SVGAGI (reference sequence). V lost 7 bases, J lost 5 bases, and 19 bases lay in between.

This chain joins TRBV7-8 and TRBJ2-7, with D perhaps matching TRBD1 (6 bases). The CDR3 has 14 residues. CDR1 and CDR2 (germline): SGHVS, FQNEAQ. Deletions cut 5 bases from V and 7 bases from J, with 18 bases between. The CDR3 DNA reads TGTGCCAGCAGCCCTCAGGGGCCCTCGGGGGAGCAGTACTTC. Its protein product is CASSPQGPSGEQYF.

V is TRBV27 and J is TRBJ2-1; tentatively, D is TRBD2 (5 bases). This CDR3 has 13 residues. V lost 5 bases and J lost 7, with 12 bases in between. From germline, CDR1 is MNHEY and CDR2 SMNVEV (reference sequence). The CDR3 here is CASSHLGENEQFF. CDR3 sequence (DNA): TGTGCCAGCAGTCATCTCGGGGAGAATGAGCAGTTCTTC.

V usage is TRBV5-1 and J usage is TRBJ1-1, with TRBD1 identical over 7 bases. Germline assignment: CDR1 SGHRS and CDR2 YFSETQ. The CDR3 is 13 amino acids. V lost 4 bases and J lost 2; bases outside the gene matches: 2. The DNA of the CDR3 is TGCGCCAGCAGCGGACAGGATAACACTGAAGCTTTCTTT. Residues: CASSGQDNTEAFF.